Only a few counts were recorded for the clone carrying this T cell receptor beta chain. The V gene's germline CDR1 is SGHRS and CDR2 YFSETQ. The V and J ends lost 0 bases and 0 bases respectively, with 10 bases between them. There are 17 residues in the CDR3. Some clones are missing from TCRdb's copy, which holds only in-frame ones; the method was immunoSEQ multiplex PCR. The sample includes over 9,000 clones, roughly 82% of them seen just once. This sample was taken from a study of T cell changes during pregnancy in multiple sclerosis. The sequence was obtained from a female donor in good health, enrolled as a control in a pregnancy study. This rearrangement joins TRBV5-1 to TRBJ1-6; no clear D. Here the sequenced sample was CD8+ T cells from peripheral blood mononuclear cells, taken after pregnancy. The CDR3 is CASSLEPVSSYNSPLHF. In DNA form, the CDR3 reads TGCGCCAGCAGCTTGGAACCAGTAAGCTCCTATAATTCACCCCTCCACTTT.